The 32 T cell receptor beta chains below were found in one sample sequenced in a study of T-cell memory formation after mild COVID-19. MiXCR was run by TCRdb on the 5' RACE reads, yielding one entry per CDR3 protein. Found here are about 400,000 distinct CDR3 sequences, around 14% of them singletons; the top ten hold around a fifth. The sequencing sample was made of PBMCs or a T cell subset sorted from them (not recorded which). The receptor set was obtained from a man aged 18 to 35 who had mild COVID-19 (a few samples of this study predate the infection). Cell type and time point are not known.

This clonotype showed up just a few times. This chain links TRBV24-1 with TRBJ2-3; D remains unclear. This CDR3 region has 13 residues. Deletions cut 4 bases from V and 6 bases from J, with 10 bases between. Per germline, CDR1 KGHDR and CDR2 SFDVKD. The DNA of the CDR3 is TGTGCCACCAGTGACTCCCGGGCGGATACGCAGTATTTT. Protein: CATSDSRADTQYF.

This clonotype was detected many times. This chain uses TRBV12-3 or TRBV12-4 with TRBJ1-1; 9 bases match TRBD1. The CDR3 has 13 residues. V lost 5 bases, J lost 7 bases, and 5 bases stayed unmatched. CDR3 in DNA: TGTGCCAGCAGTCTAGGACAGGGGCTTGAAGCTTTCTTT. It is translated as CASSLGQGLEAFF.

This clonotype was observed at least ten times. The J gene is TRBJ1-4, the V gene TRBV19, with TRBD1 as a possible D gene (5 bases). The CDR3 sequence is 15 residues long. Looked up from germline, CDR1 is LNHDA and CDR2 is SQIVND (reference sequence). The V and J ends lost 4 bases and 5 bases respectively, with 14 bases between them. CDR3 nucleotide sequence: TGTGCCAGTAGTACATCCGGGACCATGAATGAAAAACTGTTTTTT. It encodes CASSTSGTMNEKLFF.

This clonotype was counted a few times. This chain uses TRBV24-1 with TRBJ2-1; no definite D call. Germline CDR1 reads KGHDR; CDR2 reads SFDVKD. This CDR3 comprises 14 residues. V was cut by 3 bases and J by 0 bases, with 5 bases left in between. CDR3 nucleotides: TGTGCCACCAGTGATCGGCGCTCCTACAATGAGCAGTTCTTC. Amino acid sequence: CATSDRRSYNEQFF.

This chain connects TRBV7-6 to TRBJ1-1, with D possibly TRBD1 on 6 matching bases. V was pared by 4 bases and J by 3 bases, with 15 bases between. Germline CDR1 reads SGHVS; CDR2 reads FNYEAQ. This CDR3 region has 15 residues. The CDR3 region is CASSSWTAGDTEAFF. CDR3 in DNA: TGTGCCAGCAGCTCTTGGACAGCAGGGGACACTGAAGCTTTCTTT.

V is TRBV12-3 or TRBV12-4 and J is TRBJ1-2; weak D call: TRBD1 (6 bases). The CDR3 is 12 residues long. Between the trimmed V and J ends, which lost 2 bases and 8 bases, there was a span of 9 bases. CDR3 nucleotides: TGTGCCAGCAGTTTACGGACAGAAGGCTACACCTTC. Its protein is CASSLRTEGYTF.

This chain joins TRBV29-1 and TRBJ2-5, with D uncertain. This CDR3 has 13 residues. Per the germline V gene, CDR1 is SQVTM and CDR2 is ANQGSEA. Trimming removed 3 bases at V and 4 bases at J, with 12 bases between. This CDR3 reads CSVDSLSAETQYF. CDR3 nucleotides: TGCAGCGTTGACAGCCTATCGGCAGAGACCCAGTACTTC.

The chain couples TRBV6-5 to TRBJ1-1; TRBD1 matches at 8 bases. V lost 3 bases and J lost 0; bases outside the gene matches: 3. Germline V gives CDR1 MNHEY, CDR2 SVGAGI. The CDR3 covers 15 residues. This chain's CDR3 is CASSYTGGVNTEAFF. CDR3 nucleotide sequence: TGTGCCAGCAGTTATACAGGGGGGGTGAACACTGAAGCTTTCTTT.

At least ten counts were recorded for this clonotype. This rearrangement joins TRBV5-1 to TRBJ1-6; maybe TRBD1 (6 bases). Germline lookup yields CDR1 SGHRS and CDR2 YFSETQ. This CDR3 contains 16 residues. Trimming took off 0 bases at V and 6 bases at J, with 13 bases between the two ends. In DNA form, the CDR3 reads TGCGCCAGCAGCTTGGATCAGGGGTCGCCTAATTCACCCCTCCACTTT. It codes for CASSLDQGSPNSPLHF.

There are a few counts of this clonotype. The chain combines TRBV29-1 with TRBJ2-1, with a weak D call TRBD1 (5 bases). The germline V gene encodes CDR1 SQVTM and CDR2 ANQGSEA. Trimming removed 6 bases at V and 5 bases at J, with 17 bases between. The CDR3 spans 14 residues. The CDR3 DNA is TGCAGCGTCGCGATATACAGGCTCAACAATGAGCAGTTCTTC. This translates into CSVAIYRLNNEQFF.

This rearrangement joins TRBV24-1 to TRBJ1-2; the match to TRBD1 covers 8 bases. The CDR3 has 13 residues. The V gene's germline CDR1 is KGHDR and CDR2 SFDVKD. After removal of 7 bases from V and 4 bases from J, the junction contained 4 bases not matched to a gene. The CDR3 loop is CATRAGGSYGYTF. CDR3 nucleotides: TGTGCCACCAGGGCAGGGGGCAGCTATGGCTACACCTTC.

This clonotype was picked up a small number of times. The V and J genes are TRBV18 and TRBJ2-1, with a possible D match to TRBD2 (5 bases). V lost 2 bases, J lost 6 bases, and 17 bases lay in between. The germline CDR1 and CDR2 sequences are KGHSH and LQKENI. This CDR3 spans 16 amino acids. The CDR3 DNA reads as TGTGCCAGCTCACCAATCCAGGCGGGTCAAACCAATGAGCAGTTCTTC. This encodes CASSPIQAGQTNEQFF.

This clonotype appeared a few times. CDR3 sequence: CASSYEFSSYEQYF. The CDR3 DNA sequence: TGTGCCAGCAGCTATGAGTTTTCTTCCTACGAGCAGTACTTC. The V and J genes are TRBV5-5 and TRBJ2-7; D is uncertain. CDR1 and CDR2 (germline): SGHKS, YYEKEE (reference sequence). V was cut by 3 bases and J by 1 base, with 11 bases left in between. The CDR3 is made up of 14 amino acids. Variable domain in full (rest from reference TRBV5-5 and TRBJ2-7): DAGVTQSPTHLIKTRGQQVTLRCSPISGHKSVSWYQQVLGQGPQFIFQYYEKEERGRGNFPDRFSARQFPNYSSELNVNALLLGDSALYLCASSYEFSSYEQYFGPGTRLTVT.

This clonotype was detected only a few times. This rearrangement joins TRBV5-1 to TRBJ2-3; perhaps D is TRBD1 or TRBD2 (5 bases each). CDR1 is SGHRS, CDR2 YFSETQ, per germline. The CDR3 sequence is 14 residues long. Trimming shortened V by 5 bases and J by 5 bases, and 15 bases separated the two germline ends. CDR3 in DNA: TGCGCCAGCAGTCTCGGGACCGAGGGAGATACGCAGTATTTT. Amino acid sequence: CASSLGTEGDTQYF.

At least ten counts were recorded for this clonotype. V is TRBV7-9 and J is TRBJ2-1; TRBD1 agrees at 7 bases. Germline V gene data show CDR1 as SEHNR and CDR2 as FQNEAQ (reference sequence). With V trimmed by 4 bases and J by 10 bases, 10 bases remained unmatched. CDR3 length equals 14 residues. CDR3 in amino acids: CASSSDRLGGEQFF. The DNA of the CDR3 is TGTGCCAGCAGCTCGGACAGGCTCGGCGGGGAGCAGTTCTTC.

This clonotype was detected only a few times. The rearrangement links TRBV28 to TRBJ2-7; D may correspond to TRBD1 or TRBD2 (5 bases each). The CDR3 runs 13 residues. Germline CDR1 is MDHEN and CDR2 is SYDVKM. Trimming shortened V by 4 bases and J by 2 bases, and 9 bases separated the two germline ends. Here the CDR3 reads CASSWDVTYEQYF. CDR3 nucleotide sequence: TGTGCCAGCAGTTGGGACGTGACCTACGAGCAGTACTTC.

This clonotype was seen only a few times. The V and J genes are TRBV24-1 and TRBJ2-3; 9 nucleotides line up with TRBD2. With V trimmed by 4 bases and J by 4 bases, 8 bases remained unmatched. The CDR3 has 16 amino acids. Germline V gene data show CDR1 as KGHDR and CDR2 as SFDVKD. The DNA for the CDR3 is TGTGCCACCAGTGAGTCCAGCGGGGGGAACCCAGATACGCAGTATTTT. It translates to CATSESSGGNPDTQYF.

This clonotype was seen only a few times. The genes are TRBV12-3 or TRBV12-4 and TRBJ2-2, with D perhaps TRBD2 (7 bases). V was cut by 8 bases and J by 5 bases, with 12 bases left in between. The CDR3 is 13 amino acids. The CDR3 here is CASLGGGTGELFF. In nucleotides, the CDR3 is TGTGCCAGCCTAGGGGGGGGGACCGGGGAGCTGTTTTTT.

The chain is built from TRBV3-1 and TRBJ2-5; TRBD2 matches at 11 bases. Germline V lookup: CDR1 LGHDT, CDR2 YNNKEL (reference sequence). The CDR3 has 16 amino acids. V dropped 0 bases and J dropped 10; count of bases not matched to a gene: 10. CDR3 residues: CASSQDRLAGGGNQYF. The CDR3 DNA reads TGTGCCAGCAGCCAAGATCGGCTAGCGGGGGGAGGGAACCAGTACTTC.

The chain carries TRBV6-5 and TRBJ1-3, with 11 bases aligning to TRBD1. CDR1 is MNHEY, CDR2 SVGAGI, per germline. V gave up 5 bases and J gave up 2 bases; unmatched junction bases: 11. CDR3 length equals 18 residues. CDR3 sequence (DNA): TGTGCCAGCAGTGGGGACAGGGGGTATCGTTTTGCTGGAAACACCATATATTTT. Protein sequence: CASSGDRGYRFAGNTIYF.

Regarding this clonotype: This may come from a read error, since a much larger clone is one base off. This rearrangement joins TRBV7-9 to TRBJ2-5, with D unclear. Germline V gives CDR1 SEHNR, CDR2 FQNEAQ (reference sequence). The CDR3 consists of 13 residues. The CDR3 loop reads CASTDLWAETKYF. As DNA, the CDR3 is TGTGCCAGCACCGACCTTTGGGCGGAGACCAAGTACTTC. Full variable domain (rest looked up from reference TRBV7-9 and TRBJ2-5): DTGVSQNPRHKITKRGQNVTFRCDPISEHNRLYWYRQTLGQGPEFLTYFQNEAQLEKSRLLSDRFSAERPKGSFSTLEIQRTEQGDSAMYLCASTDLWAETKYFGPGTRLLVL.

This chain links TRBV10-1 with TRBJ1-6; tentatively, D is TRBD1 (6 bases). The V end lost 8 bases, the J end lost 7 bases, and 15 bases lay between the germline ends. The CDR3 covers 14 residues. Per germline, CDR1 WNHNN and CDR2 SYGVQD (reference sequence). The CDR3 sequence: CASVPPGGNSPLHF. As DNA, the CDR3 is TGCGCCAGCGTACCTCCTGGGGGCAATTCACCCCTCCACTTT.

This clonotype was recorded a few times. The J gene is TRBJ2-4, the V gene TRBV7-9; D uncertain. The V and J ends lost 2 bases and 0 bases respectively, with 8 bases between them. The CDR3 totals 15 residues. Germline loops: CDR1 SEHNR, CDR2 FQNEAQ (reference sequence). In DNA, the CDR3 is TGTGCCAGCAGCTTATTCGATGGAGCCAAAAACATTCAGTACTTC. Translating it yields CASSLFDGAKNIQYF.

This clonotype was detected only once. The genes are TRBV5-1 and TRBJ1-2, with D unclear. There are 11 residues in the CDR3. Trimming removed 4 bases from V and 5 bases from J, with 6 bases in between. Germline V gene lookup returns CDR1 SGHRS and CDR2 YFSETQ. CDR3 protein: CASSNQYGYTF. The CDR3 DNA is TGCGCCAGCAGCAACCAGTATGGCTACACCTTC.

CDR3 nucleotides: TGCAGTGCTGGACAGGCGGTAGGGCAGTTCTTC. This gives the protein CSAGQAVGQFF. The rearrangement uses TRBV20-1 and TRBJ2-1; 7 bases are shared with TRBD1. V lost 5 bases, J lost 12 bases, and 7 bases stayed unmatched. CDR1 and CDR2 (germline): DFQATT, SNEGSKA (reference sequence). CDR3 length: 11 amino acids.

The chain couples TRBV6-5 to TRBJ2-7; 7 positions match TRBD2. The CDR3 loop spans 16 amino acids. The germline gives CDR1 MNHEY, CDR2 SVGAGI. Germline trimming cut 0 bases from V and 3 bases from J; bases unmatched to any gene: 8. CDR3 sequence reads: CASSYSGRAGLYEQYF. DNA for the CDR3: TGTGCCAGCAGTTACTCGGGGAGGGCGGGCCTCTACGAGCAGTACTTC.

To note about this clonotype: The limits of the CDR3 on the DNA are not certain, so only TCRdb's listed CDR3 is given. The J gene is TRBJ2-1, the V gene TRBV12-3 or TRBV12-4; the DNA was not compared with TRBD1, the D call given in the table. Inclusive of both ends, the CDR3 amounts to 16 amino acids. The CDR3: CASSFFGQGSYNEQFF.

V usage is TRBV6-5 and J usage is TRBJ2-2; D could derive from TRBD1 or TRBD2 (6 bases each). From germline, CDR1 is MNHEY and CDR2 SVGAGI. CDR3 length equals 17 residues. The V end lost 0 bases, the J end lost 7 bases, and 18 bases lay between the germline ends. CDR3: CASSYSRRGTSLGELFF. The CDR3 DNA reads as TGTGCCAGCAGTTACTCGAGGCGCGGGACATCACTCGGGGAGCTGTTTTTT.

This sequence joins TRBV6-5 and TRBJ2-7; possible D gene TRBD1, 6 bases. V was pared by 6 bases and J by 7 bases, with 16 bases between. Germline loops: CDR1 MNHEY, CDR2 SVGAGI. The CDR3 consists of 13 residues. CDR3 nucleotides: TGTGCCAGCAGACACACCAGGGGCCGGGAGCAGTACGTC. This translates into CASRHTRGREQYV.

This clonotype was recorded a few times. This chain uses TRBV7-8 with TRBJ1-5, with D possibly matching TRBD1 (6 bases). The CDR3 length is 15 residues. The germline V gene encodes CDR1 SGHVS and CDR2 FQNEAQ. V lost 5 bases and J lost 6, with 17 bases in between. CDR3 region: CASSPRPGDGQPQHF. CDR3 coding DNA: TGTGCCAGCAGCCCCAGGCCAGGGGATGGTCAGCCCCAGCATTTT.

The chain combines TRBV20-1 with TRBJ1-5; D gene uncertain. The germline V gene has CDR1 DFQATT and CDR2 SNEGSKA (reference sequence). The V end was cut by 2 bases, the J end by 0 bases, with 2 bases between. The CDR3 length is 12 residues. This CDR3 is CSARNSNQPQHF. CDR3 DNA sequence: TGCAGTGCTAGAAATAGCAATCAGCCCCAGCATTTT.

About this clonotype itself: The junction departs from the called germline gene at one end, perhaps through a read error. The chain employs TRBV7-3 and TRBJ2-3; 11 bases are shared with TRBD2. Germline loops: CDR1 SGHTA, CDR2 FQGTGA. CDR3 length equals 14 residues. This chain's CDR3 is CASSLTSGGPTQYF. For the CDR3, the DNA is TGTGCCAGCAGCCTAACTAGCGGGGGTCCCACGCAGTATTTT. Supplemented by reference TRBV7-3 and TRBJ2-3, the full variable domain reads GAGVSQTPSNKVTEKGKYVELRCDPISGHTALYWYRQSLGQGPEFLIYFQGTGAADDSGLPNDRFFAVRPEGSVSTLKIQRTERGDSAVYLCASSLTSGGPTQYFGPGTRLTVL.